The T cell receptor (beta chain) under discussion was sequenced for a study of cytomegalovirus exposure and HLA in healthy donors. The sample holds one count of this clone. The PCR used 60 Vbeta and 13 Jbeta primers. The assay was immunoSEQ multiplex PCR, and TCRdb's table has in-frame clones only and misses some. The sample records about 130,000 clones, roughly 77% being singletons. The germline V gene has CDR1 SGHNT and CDR2 YYREEE (reference sequence). The CDR3 is made up of 16 amino acids. The V and J ends lost 4 bases and 4 bases, in that order; junction bases with no gene match: 10. This receptor was taken from a woman between 40 and 50 years old in good health and CMV-seropositive. V usage is TRBV5-4 and J usage is TRBJ2-2; 7 nucleotides agree with TRBD1. Sequencing used PBMCs. In nucleotides, the CDR3 is TGTGCCAGCAGCCGAACACCGGGACAGTTCACCGGGGAGCTGTTTTTT. Translated, it gives CASSRTPGQFTGELFF.